The next 32 T cell receptor beta chains were all read from a single sample in a study of blood T cell repertoires in COVID-19. Measured with immunoSEQ multiplex PCR; TCRdb has only the in-frame clones, and not every one. The table shows more than 250,000 clones, with more than 90% occurring only once. Sequences were obtained from PBMCs or T cells enriched from blood (not recorded which). The receptors stem from a woman under 40 who had recovered from COVID-19.

The V call is TRBV5-4, the J call TRBJ2-3, with 8 positions matching TRBD1. The V gene's germline CDR1 is SGHNT and CDR2 YYREEE (reference sequence). The CDR3 is made up of 17 amino acids. V lost 3 bases and J lost 5; bases outside the gene matches: 14. Here the CDR3 reads CASSSFPRGRFIDTQYF. The CDR3, as DNA: TGTGCCAGCAGCTCATTCCCCAGGGGGCGATTCATAGATACGCAGTATTTT. The whole variable domain, filled in from reference TRBV5-4 and TRBJ2-3, reads ETGVTQSPTHLIKTRGQQVTLRCSSQSGHNTVSWYQQALGQGPQFIFQYYREEENGRGNFPPRFSGLQFPNYSSELNVNALELDDSALYLCASSSFPRGRFIDTQYFGPGTRLTVL.

Only a few counts were recorded for this clone. The gene calls are TRBV7-9 and TRBJ2-7; 9 positions agree with TRBD1. The germline V gene encodes CDR1 SEHNR and CDR2 FQNEAQ (reference sequence). The trim removed 5 bases at V and 4 bases at J, leaving 6 bases unmatched. The CDR3 consists of 14 residues. The CDR3 DNA reads as TGTGCCAGCAGCCAAGGGACAGGGCTGTACGAGCAGTACTTC. This gives the protein CASSQGTGLYEQYF.

Here the CDR3 reads CASSLPQGPGAFF. The CDR3 coding sequence is TGTGCCAGCAGCTTGCCCCAGGGGCCCGGGGCTTTCTTT. The chain joins TRBV11-2 to TRBJ1-1; tentative D call: TRBD1 (6 bases). Looked up from germline, CDR1 is SGHAT and CDR2 is FQNNGV. The CDR3 has 13 residues. V was shortened by 3 bases and J by 11 bases, with 16 bases between the two germline ends.

This chain links TRBV29-1 with TRBJ1-1; TRBD1 matches at 7 bases. CDR3 length: 13 residues. V shed 4 bases, J shed 4 bases, and the junction held 6 bases outside the gene matches. Germline CDR1 and CDR2: SQVTM and ANQGSEA. CDR3 region: CSVVRQGGTEAFF. The DNA for the CDR3 is TGCAGCGTTGTAAGACAGGGAGGCACTGAAGCTTTCTTT.

This sequence joins TRBV19 and TRBJ2-3; 7 positions match TRBD2. V dropped 1 base and J dropped 4; count of bases not matched to a gene: 5. CDR1 is LNHDA and CDR2 is SQIVND in the germline V gene (reference sequence). The CDR3 covers 15 residues. The CDR3 sequence is CASSIGGRAPDTQYF. Written as DNA, the CDR3 is TGTGCCAGTAGTATAGGAGGGAGGGCCCCAGATACGCAGTATTTT.

The rearrangement links TRBV18 to TRBJ1-3; tentatively, D is TRBD1 (6 bases). Trimming cost V 0 bases and J 3 bases, with 12 bases left between them. Germline V lookup: CDR1 KGHSH, CDR2 LQKENI. The CDR3 sequence is 16 residues long. Here the CDR3 reads CASSPPAGAYGNTIYF. The CDR3, as DNA: TGTGCCAGCTCACCACCAGCGGGGGCGTATGGAAACACCATATATTTT.

Here the CDR3 reads CASSFGGTDTQYF. The CDR3 bases are TGCGCCAGCAGCTTCGGAGGGACAGATACGCAGTATTTT. The J gene is TRBJ2-3, the V gene TRBV5-1, with TRBD2 as a possible D gene (6 bases). CDR3 length: 13 amino acids. V lost 2 bases and J 3 bases, leaving 7 bases between the germline ends. Germline loops: CDR1 SGHRS, CDR2 YFSETQ. The variable domain in full, completed from reference TRBV5-1 and TRBJ2-3, reads KAGVTQTPRYLIKTRGQQVTLSCSPISGHRSVSWYQQTPGQGLQFLFEYFSETQRNKGNFPGRFSGRQFSNSRSEMNVSTLELGDSALYLCASSFGGTDTQYFGPGTRLTVL.

This clone was detected a few times. This chain joins TRBV4-1 and TRBJ1-1; 8 bases line up with TRBD1. The CDR3 runs to 15 residues. CDR1 and CDR2 (germline): MGHRA, YSYEKL. V gave up 0 bases and J gave up 13 bases; unmatched junction bases: 13. The DNA for the CDR3 is TGCGCCAGCAGCCAAGATCCAGGACAGGGTTTAAACGGTTTCTTT. Translating it yields CASSQDPGQGLNGFF.

The J gene is TRBJ2-2, the V gene TRBV7-5; the table's TRBD1 call for D was not verified on the DNA. TRBV7-5 is classified as a pseudogene. The CDR3 sequence is 17 residues long. The CDR3 is CARSLDDRALFPGELFF. The CDR3 region has the DNA TGTGCCAGAAGCTTGGATGACAGGGCCCTATTCCCCGGGGAGCTGTTTTTT.

The CDR3 reads CASSLMGGNYGYTF. DNA of the CDR3: TGTGCCAGCAGTTTAATGGGGGGTAACTATGGCTACACCTTC. V usage is TRBV28 and J usage is TRBJ1-2; maybe TRBD1 (5 bases). Germline CDR1 is MDHEN and CDR2 is SYDVKM. The CDR3 is 14 residues long. V was shortened by 2 bases and J by 1 base, with 8 bases between the two germline ends.

The rearrangement joins TRBV29-1 to TRBJ2-4, with 7 bases lining up with TRBD1. Trimming cost V 6 bases and J 10 bases; bases outside gene matches: 18. The CDR3 runs 15 residues. Germline CDR1 and CDR2: SQVTM and ANQGSEA. DNA for the CDR3: TGCAGCGTAGTACCGGGACAGACTAACAAAGGGATTCAGTACTTC. Its protein is CSVVPGQTNKGIQYF.

The chain carries TRBV5-8 and TRBJ1-5, with D perhaps TRBD1 (5 bases). The germline V and J ends were trimmed by 3 bases and 2 bases, with 9 bases remaining between them. Looked up from germline, CDR1 is SGHTS and CDR2 is YDEGEE. The CDR3 consists of 14 residues. CDR3 protein: CASSSREGNQPQHF. The CDR3 DNA follows: TGTGCCAGCAGCTCCAGGGAAGGCAATCAGCCCCAGCATTTT.

V usage is TRBV21-1 and J usage is TRBJ2-2; the D call of TRBD1 is as the table states it, not checked on the DNA. TRBV21-1 is assigned pseudogene status. The CDR3 is 16 residues long. Here the CDR3 DNA reads TGTGCCAGCAGCAATACTTCCCAGGGCTTTACCGGGGAGCTGTTTTTT. This gives the protein CASSNTSQGFTGELFF.

The DNA for the CDR3 is TGTGCCAGCAGTGCTAGCGACCACTCCTACAATGAGCAGTTCTTC. Encoded protein: CASSASDHSYNEQFF. The gene calls are TRBV28 and TRBJ2-1; weak D call: TRBD2 (6 bases). Trimming removed 5 bases at V and 0 bases at J, with 11 bases between. Germline loops: CDR1 MDHEN, CDR2 SYDVKM. The CDR3 spans 15 residues.

The V call is TRBV27, the J call TRBJ2-7; 9 nucleotides match TRBD1. The CDR3 has 15 amino acids. Per germline, CDR1 MNHEY and CDR2 SMNVEV (reference sequence). The ends lost 3 bases at V and 3 bases at J; junction bases unmatched: 6. DNA for the CDR3: TGTGCCAGCAGTTTCGGGGGGACAGGGTTCTACGAGCAGTACTTC. Residues: CASSFGGTGFYEQYF.

As to this clone: Within the sample, other DNA sequences also encode this same CDR3. This chain uses TRBV3-1 (or the pseudogene TRBV3-2) with TRBJ1-6, with D possibly being TRBD1 (6 bases). V was shortened by 3 bases and J by 6 bases, with 9 bases between the two germline ends. The CDR3 runs to 14 residues. The germline CDR1 and CDR2 sequences are LGHDT and YNNKEL (reference sequence). CDR3 DNA sequence: TGTGCCAGCAGCCAGCAGGGGCCTAATTCACCCCTCCACTTT. This sequence encodes CASSQQGPNSPLHF.

The CDR3 protein is CASRAGTPNTEAFF. Here the CDR3 DNA reads TGTGCCAGCAGGGCCGGGACACCTAACACTGAAGCTTTCTTT. This chain joins TRBV6-5 and TRBJ1-1, with a weak D call TRBD1 (6 bases). CDR1 and CDR2 (germline): MNHEY, SVGAGI. Trimming took 6 bases from V and 2 from J, leaving 13 bases between them. The CDR3 has 14 residues.

This chain connects TRBV7-9 to TRBJ1-6; D gene unclear. With 3 bases removed from V and 4 bases from J, the gap between germline ends came to 10 bases. Germline loops: CDR1 SEHNR, CDR2 FQNEAQ (reference sequence). The CDR3 length is 15 residues. This chain's CDR3 is CASSLTTLYNSPLHF. CDR3 coding DNA: TGTGCCAGCAGCTTGACTACCCTATATAATTCACCCCTCCACTTT. The full variable domain, completed using reference TRBV7-9 and TRBJ1-6, is DTGVSQNPRHKITKRGQNVTFRCDPISEHNRLYWYRQTLGQGPEFLTYFQNEAQLEKSRLLSDRFSAERPKGSFSTLEIQRTEQGDSAMYLCASSLTTLYNSPLHFGNGTRLTVT.

The chain carries TRBV18 and TRBJ2-1; 7 bases align to TRBD1. This CDR3 region has 15 residues. Unmatched junction bases numbered 8, after V lost 3 bases and J lost 6 bases. CDR1 and CDR2 (germline): KGHSH, LQKENI. The CDR3 DNA follows: TGTGCCAGCTCACCGGTCGGGACAGCGCTCAATGAGCAGTTCTTC. Its protein is CASSPVGTALNEQFF.

The V and J genes are TRBV18 and TRBJ1-2; possible D gene TRBD1, 6 bases. CDR1 KGHSH and CDR2 LQKENI come from the germline V gene. The ends were cut back, 3 bases at V and 2 bases at J, with 10 bases in the middle. This CDR3 has 14 residues. The CDR3 DNA reads TGTGCCAGCTCACCGGACAGTGGGAACTATGGCTACACCTTC. Translation gives CASSPDSGNYGYTF. The full variable domain, in which reference TRBV18 and TRBJ1-2 provide the parts outside the CDR3, is NAGVMQNPRHLVRRRGQEARLRCSPMKGHSHVYWYRQLPEEGLKFMVYLQKENIIDESGMPKERFSAEFPKEGPSILRIQQVVRGDSAAYFCASSPDSGNYGYTFGSGTRLTVV.

This chain joins TRBV2 and TRBJ1-2; TRBD1 agrees at 9 bases. Looked up from germline, CDR1 is SNHLY and CDR2 is FYNNEI. J was trimmed by 3 bases and V by 4 bases; bases with no gene match: 3. The CDR3 is 14 amino acids. The CDR3 region has the DNA TGTGCCAGCAGTGGGGACAGGGATGACTATGGCTACACCTTC. Translated, it gives CASSGDRDDYGYTF.

This clone was seen a single time. The gene calls are TRBV28 and TRBJ1-4, with D possibly TRBD1 on 6 matching bases. The germline V and J ends were trimmed by 6 bases and 7 bases, with 15 bases remaining between them. Germline loops: CDR1 MDHEN, CDR2 SYDVKM. The CDR3 totals 14 residues. In DNA form, the CDR3 reads TGTGCCAGCAGCCTACAGGGAATAAGTGAAAAACTGTTTTTT. It is translated as CASSLQGISEKLFF.

In this sample, this clone turned up once. The CDR3 loop reads CASSQATGFEAFF. DNA of the CDR3: TGCGCCAGCAGCCAGGCCACAGGGTTTGAAGCTTTCTTT. The chain links TRBV4-3 to TRBJ1-1; D is possibly TRBD1 (6 bases). The V gene's germline CDR1 is LGHNA and CDR2 YSLEER. There are 13 residues in the CDR3. Trimming removed 3 bases from V and 7 bases from J, with 12 bases in between.

This chain links TRBV5-1 with TRBJ2-7, with 7 positions matching TRBD2. The germline gives CDR1 SGHRS, CDR2 YFSETQ. J lost 5 bases, V lost 0 bases, and 8 bases had no gene match. This CDR3 spans 15 amino acids. As DNA, the CDR3 is TGCGCCAGCAGCTTGGGCTGGGGGGGATTGAACGAGCAGTACTTC. Translating gives CASSLGWGGLNEQYF. The full variable domain, in which reference TRBV5-1 and TRBJ2-7 provide the parts outside the CDR3, is KAGVTQTPRYLIKTRGQQVTLSCSPISGHRSVSWYQQTPGQGLQFLFEYFSETQRNKGNFPGRFSGRQFSNSRSEMNVSTLELGDSALYLCASSLGWGGLNEQYFGPGTRLTVT.

This clone came up once. The CDR3 here is CAIDAVSGGSKEQYF. The CDR3 DNA reads TGTGCCATCGACGCCGTAAGCGGGGGTTCTAAAGAGCAGTACTTC. J is TRBJ2-7 and V is TRBV10-3; 8 bases match TRBD2. Germline-derived CDR1 and CDR2 are ENHRY and SYGVKD. The trim removed 8 bases at V and 7 bases at J, leaving 16 bases unmatched. The CDR3 is made up of 15 amino acids.

The chain couples TRBV19 to TRBJ2-1; 7 bases line up with TRBD1. This CDR3 region has 14 residues. Trimming took 3 bases from V and 8 from J; bases not matched to a gene: 7. The germline V gene has CDR1 LNHDA and CDR2 SQIVND (reference sequence). The CDR3 region has the DNA TGTGCCAGTAGTATGAGGGGGCGAGTCGATGAGCAGTTCTTC. Its protein product is CASSMRGRVDEQFF. The full variable domain, its missing parts supplied by reference TRBV19 and TRBJ2-1, is DGGITQSPKYLFRKEGQNVTLSCEQNLNHDAMYWYRQDPGQGLRLIYYSQIVNDFQKGDIAEGYSVSREKKESFPLTVTSAQKNPTAFYLCASSMRGRVDEQFFGPGTRLTVL.

The J gene is TRBJ1-3, the V gene TRBV4-3, with unresolved D. V dropped 0 bases and J dropped 0 bases, with 12 bases sitting between them. Germline V gene sequence: CDR1 LGHNA, CDR2 YSLEER. The CDR3 totals 17 residues. DNA of the CDR3: TGCGCCAGCAGCCAAGATTTCGGACTGGGCTCTGGAAACACCATATATTTT. Its translation is CASSQDFGLGSGNTIYF.

The rearrangement links TRBV10-3 to TRBJ2-7, with 8 positions matching TRBD1. CDR3 length: 12 residues. With 6 bases clipped from V and 6 bases from J, the junction kept 4 bases outside the gene matches. Germline lookup yields CDR1 ENHRY and CDR2 SYGVKD. CDR3 DNA: TGTGCCATCAGCCGGACAGGGAGCGAGCAGTACTTC. Protein sequence: CAISRTGSEQYF.

On this clone itself: The sample carries other DNA sequences with the same CDR3. This sequence joins TRBV9 and TRBJ2-2, with no clear D. Germline loops: CDR1 SGDLS, CDR2 YYNGEE. Trimming removed 2 bases from V and 3 bases from J, with 8 bases in between. The CDR3 covers 14 residues. CDR3 DNA: TGTGCCAGCAGCGTCAGACTCGACACCGGGGAGCTGTTTTTT. Translating it yields CASSVRLDTGELFF.

This chain links TRBV6-1 with TRBJ1-4; D is perhaps TRBD1 (6 bases). The CDR3 has 16 residues. Germline CDR1 and CDR2: MNHNS and SASEGT. Trimming removed 1 base from V and 4 bases from J, with 13 bases in between. CDR3 residues: CASSEGGGSYNEKLFF. CDR3 DNA: TGTGCCAGCAGTGAAGGGGGGGGCAGTTATAATGAAAAACTGTTTTTT.

This chain joins TRBV9 and TRBJ2-7; tentative D call: TRBD2 (6 bases). Trimming shortened V by 4 bases and J by 7 bases, and 24 bases separated the two germline ends. CDR1 and CDR2 (germline): SGDLS, YYNGEE. The length of the CDR3 is 16 residues. The CDR3 spells CASSTQLTRELLEQYF. The CDR3 nucleotides read TGTGCCAGCAGCACCCAACTGACTAGAGAACTTCTTGAGCAGTACTTC. The complete variable domain, with remaining parts taken from reference TRBV9 and TRBJ2-7, reads DSGVTQTPKHLITATGQRVTLRCSPRSGDLSVYWYQQSLDQGLQFLIQYYNGEERAKGNILERFSAQQFPDLHSELNLSSLELGDSALYFCASSTQLTRELLEQYFGPGTRLTVT.

This clone has a handful of counts. J is TRBJ1-2 and V is TRBV5-1; no firm D call. V lost 4 bases, J lost 8 bases, and 18 bases lay in between. Per germline, CDR1 SGHRS and CDR2 YFSETQ. CDR3 length equals 14 residues. The CDR3 loop is CASSPAAAPGGYTF. The CDR3 DNA follows: TGCGCCAGCAGCCCCGCGGCGGCTCCGGGGGGCTACACCTTC.